This T cell receptor beta chain was identified in a study of blood T cell repertoires in COVID-19. TCRdb keeps only in-frame clones here, not all; method: immunoSEQ multiplex PCR. The sample lists roughly 200,000 clones; 80% to 90% were seen once. The CDR3 contains 14 residues. Trimming left V 0 bases short and J 5 bases short, with 11 bases between. Germline-derived CDR1 and CDR2 are GTSNPN and SVGIG (reference sequence). The V call is TRBV30, the J call TRBJ1-5, with D maybe TRBD1 (5 bases). This receptor was obtained from a woman aged 40 to 55 with acute COVID-19. The material sequenced was PBMCs or T cells enriched from blood (not recorded which). CDR3 region: CAWSVDAGHQPQHF. The CDR3 DNA reads as TGTGCCTGGAGTGTCGATGCAGGGCATCAGCCCCAGCATTTT. Drawing the rest from reference TRBV30 and TRBJ1-5, the complete variable domain is SQTIHQWPATLVQPVGSPLSLECTVEGTSNPNLYWYRQAAGRGLQLLFYSVGIGQISSEVPQNLSASRPQDRQFILSSKKLLLSDSGFYLCAWSVDAGHQPQHFGDGTRLSIL.